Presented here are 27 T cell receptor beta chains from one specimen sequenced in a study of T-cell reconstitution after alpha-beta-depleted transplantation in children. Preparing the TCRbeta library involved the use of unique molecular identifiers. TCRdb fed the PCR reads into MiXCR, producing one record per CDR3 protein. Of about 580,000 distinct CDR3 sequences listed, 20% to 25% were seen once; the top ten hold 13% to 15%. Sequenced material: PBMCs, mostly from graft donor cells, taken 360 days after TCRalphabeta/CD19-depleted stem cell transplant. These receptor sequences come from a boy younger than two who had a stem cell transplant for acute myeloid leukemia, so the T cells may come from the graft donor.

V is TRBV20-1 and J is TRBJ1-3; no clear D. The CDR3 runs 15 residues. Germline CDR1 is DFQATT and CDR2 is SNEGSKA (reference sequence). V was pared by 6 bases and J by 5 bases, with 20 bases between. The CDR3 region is CSASPAEVGRNTIYF. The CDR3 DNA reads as TGCAGTGCCTCCCCCGCGGAGGTCGGGCGAAACACCATATATTTT.

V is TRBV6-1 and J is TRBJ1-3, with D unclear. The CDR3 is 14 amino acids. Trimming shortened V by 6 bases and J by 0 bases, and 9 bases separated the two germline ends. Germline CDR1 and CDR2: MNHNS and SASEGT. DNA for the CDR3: TGTGCCAGCAGAAAAAAGCCCTCTGGAAACACCATATATTTT. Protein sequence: CASRKKPSGNTIYF.

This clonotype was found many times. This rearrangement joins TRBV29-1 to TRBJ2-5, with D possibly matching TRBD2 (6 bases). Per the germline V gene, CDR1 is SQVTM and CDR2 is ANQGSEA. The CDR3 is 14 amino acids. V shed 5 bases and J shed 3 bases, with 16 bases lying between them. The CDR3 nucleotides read TGCAGCGTTTACGGTAGCGGACAAAAAGAGACCCAGTACTTC. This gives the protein CSVYGSGQKETQYF. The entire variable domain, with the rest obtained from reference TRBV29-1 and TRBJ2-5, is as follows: SAVISQKPSRDICQRGTSLTIQCQVDSQVTMMFWYRQQPGQSLTLIATANQGSEATYESGFVIDKFPISRPNLTFSTLTVSNMSPEDSSIYLCSVYGSGQKETQYFGPGTRLLVL.

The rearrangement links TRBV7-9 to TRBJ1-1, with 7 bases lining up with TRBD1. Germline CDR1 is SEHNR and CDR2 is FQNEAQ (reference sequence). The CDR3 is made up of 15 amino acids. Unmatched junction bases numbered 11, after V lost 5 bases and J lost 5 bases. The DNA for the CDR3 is TGTGCCAGCAGCGCTTTTTCAGGGGGGTGGACTGAAGCTTTCTTT. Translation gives CASSAFSGGWTEAFF.

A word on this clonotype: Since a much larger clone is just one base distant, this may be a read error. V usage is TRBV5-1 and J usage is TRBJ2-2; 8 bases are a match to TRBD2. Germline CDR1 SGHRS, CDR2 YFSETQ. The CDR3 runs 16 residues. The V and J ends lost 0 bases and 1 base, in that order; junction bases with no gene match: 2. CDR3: CASSLAGGVNTGELFF. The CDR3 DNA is TGCGCCAGCAGCTTGGCCGGGGGGGTGAACACCGGGGAGCTGTTTTTT. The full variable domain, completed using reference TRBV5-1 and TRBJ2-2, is KAGVTQTPRYLIKTRGQQVTLSCSPISGHRSVSWYQQTPGQGLQFLFEYFSETQRNKGNFPGRFSGRQFSNSRSEMNVSTLELGDSALYLCASSLAGGVNTGELFFGEGSRLTVL.

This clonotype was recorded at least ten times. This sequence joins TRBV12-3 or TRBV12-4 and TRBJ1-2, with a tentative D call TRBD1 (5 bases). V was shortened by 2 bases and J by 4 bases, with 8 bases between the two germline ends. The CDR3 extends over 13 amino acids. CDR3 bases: TGTGCCAGCAGTTTATCAGGGACCTATGGCTACACCTTC. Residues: CASSLSGTYGYTF.

The chain's CDR3 is CASSPGLAGGVRRSKNIQYF. The CDR3 DNA reads TGTGCCAGCAGTCCGGGACTAGCGGGGGGAGTAAGGCGATCCAAAAACATTCAGTACTTC. The chain couples TRBV6-2 or TRBV6-3 to TRBJ2-4; the match to TRBD2 covers 15 bases. This CDR3 is built from 20 residues. Per germline, CDR1 MNHEY and CDR2 SVGEGT. V gave up 5 bases and J gave up 2 bases; unmatched junction bases: 13.

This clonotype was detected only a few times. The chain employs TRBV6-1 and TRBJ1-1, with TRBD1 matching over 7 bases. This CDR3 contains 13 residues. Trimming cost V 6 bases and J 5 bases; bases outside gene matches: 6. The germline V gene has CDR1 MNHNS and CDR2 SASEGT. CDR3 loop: CASRVHRGTEAFF. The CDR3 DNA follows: TGTGCCAGCAGAGTCCACAGGGGTACTGAAGCTTTCTTT.

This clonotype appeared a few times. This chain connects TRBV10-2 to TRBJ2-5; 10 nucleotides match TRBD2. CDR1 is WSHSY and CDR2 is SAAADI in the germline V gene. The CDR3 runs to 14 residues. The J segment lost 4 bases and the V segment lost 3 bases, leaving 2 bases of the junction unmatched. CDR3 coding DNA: TGCGCCAGCAGTGAATTAGCGGGGGGAGAGACCCAGTACTTC. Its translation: CASSELAGGETQYF.

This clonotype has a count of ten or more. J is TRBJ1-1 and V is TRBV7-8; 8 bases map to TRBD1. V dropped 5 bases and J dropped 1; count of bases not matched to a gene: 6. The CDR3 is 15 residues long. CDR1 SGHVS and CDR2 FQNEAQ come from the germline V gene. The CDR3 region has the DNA TGTGCCAGCAGCCTATACGGGACAGGGAACACTGAAGCTTTCTTT. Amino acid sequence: CASSLYGTGNTEAFF.

CDR3 DNA sequence: TGTGCCCCGAAGGTCCACGAGCAGTACGTC. Translated, it gives CAPKVHEQYV. The chain carries TRBV10-3 and TRBJ2-7; D remains unclear. V was pared by 11 bases and J by 5 bases, with 10 bases between. Germline CDR1 and CDR2: ENHRY and SYGVKD. This CDR3 region has 10 residues.

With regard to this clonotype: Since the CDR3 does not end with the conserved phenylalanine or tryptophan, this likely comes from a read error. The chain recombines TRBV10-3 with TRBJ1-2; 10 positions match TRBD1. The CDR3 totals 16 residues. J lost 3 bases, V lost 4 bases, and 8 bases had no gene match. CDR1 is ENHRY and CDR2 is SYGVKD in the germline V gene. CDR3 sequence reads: CAISGDRGVGYYGYTY. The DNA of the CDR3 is TGTGCCATCAGTGGGGACAGGGGAGTTGGGTACTATGGCTACACCTAC.

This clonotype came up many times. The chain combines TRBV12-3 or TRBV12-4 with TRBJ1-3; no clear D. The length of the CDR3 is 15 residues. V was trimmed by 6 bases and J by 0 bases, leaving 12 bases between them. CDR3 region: CASRHITGSGNTIYF. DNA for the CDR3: TGTGCCAGCAGGCACATTACGGGCTCTGGAAACACCATATATTTT.

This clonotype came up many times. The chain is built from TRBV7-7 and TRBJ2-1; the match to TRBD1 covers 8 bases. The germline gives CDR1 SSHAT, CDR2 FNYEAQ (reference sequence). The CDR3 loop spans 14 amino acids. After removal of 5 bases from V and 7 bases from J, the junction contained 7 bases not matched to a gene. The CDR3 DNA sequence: TGTGCCAGCAGCCCCGACAGGGGATCAAATGAGCAGTTCTTC. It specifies CASSPDRGSNEQFF.

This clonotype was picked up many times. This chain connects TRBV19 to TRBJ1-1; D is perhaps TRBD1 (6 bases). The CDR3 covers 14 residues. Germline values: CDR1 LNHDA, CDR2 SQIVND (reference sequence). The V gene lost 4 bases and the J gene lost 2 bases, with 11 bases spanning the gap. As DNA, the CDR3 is TGTGCCAGTAGTAAATCGGACAGAAACACTGAAGCTTTCTTT. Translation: CASSKSDRNTEAFF.

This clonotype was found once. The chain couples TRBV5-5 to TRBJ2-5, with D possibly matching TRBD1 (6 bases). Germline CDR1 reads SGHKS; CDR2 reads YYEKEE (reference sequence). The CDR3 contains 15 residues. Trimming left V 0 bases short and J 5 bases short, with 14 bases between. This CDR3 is CASSLGRGTKETQYF. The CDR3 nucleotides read TGTGCCAGCAGCTTGGGCAGGGGAACCAAGGAGACCCAGTACTTC.

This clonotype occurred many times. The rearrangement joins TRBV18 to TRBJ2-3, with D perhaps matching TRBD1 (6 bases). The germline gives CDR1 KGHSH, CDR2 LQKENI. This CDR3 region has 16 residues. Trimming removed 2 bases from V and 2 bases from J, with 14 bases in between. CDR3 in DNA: TGTGCCAGCTCACCAAACCCCGGACAGCTCACAGATACGCAGTATTTT. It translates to CASSPNPGQLTDTQYF.

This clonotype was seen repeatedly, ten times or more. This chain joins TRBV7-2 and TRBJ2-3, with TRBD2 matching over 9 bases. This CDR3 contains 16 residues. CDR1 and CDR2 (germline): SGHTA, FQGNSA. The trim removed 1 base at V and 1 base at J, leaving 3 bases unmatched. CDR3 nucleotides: TGTGCCAGCAGCTTAGGGGCTAGCGGGGGCACAGATACGCAGTATTTT. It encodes CASSLGASGGTDTQYF.

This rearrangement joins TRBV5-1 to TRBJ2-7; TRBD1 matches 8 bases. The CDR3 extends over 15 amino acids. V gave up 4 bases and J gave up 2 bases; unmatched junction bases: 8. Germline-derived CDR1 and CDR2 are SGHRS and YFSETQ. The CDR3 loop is CASSLSDRDTYEQYF. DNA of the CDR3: TGCGCCAGCAGCCTATCGGACAGGGACACCTACGAGCAGTACTTC.

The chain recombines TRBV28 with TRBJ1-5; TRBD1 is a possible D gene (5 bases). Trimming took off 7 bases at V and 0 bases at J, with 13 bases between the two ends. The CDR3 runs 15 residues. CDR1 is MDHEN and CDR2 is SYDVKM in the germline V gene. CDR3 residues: CASTLTVYSNQPQHF. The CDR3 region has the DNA TGTGCCAGCACTCTGACAGTTTATAGCAATCAGCCCCAGCATTTT.

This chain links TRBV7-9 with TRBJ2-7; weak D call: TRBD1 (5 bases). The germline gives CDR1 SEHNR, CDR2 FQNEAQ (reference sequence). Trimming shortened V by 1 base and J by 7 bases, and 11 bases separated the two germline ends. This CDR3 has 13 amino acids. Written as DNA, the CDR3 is TGTGCCAGCAGCTTAGAGGGGTCAAAAGAGCAGTACTTC. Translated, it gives CASSLEGSKEQYF.

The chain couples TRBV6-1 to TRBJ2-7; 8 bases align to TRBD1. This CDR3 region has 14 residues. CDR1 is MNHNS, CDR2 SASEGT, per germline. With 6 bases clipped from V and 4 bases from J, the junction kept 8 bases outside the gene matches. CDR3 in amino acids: CASRSGGTIYEQYF. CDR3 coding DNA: TGTGCCAGCAGATCAGGGGGCACTATTTACGAGCAGTACTTC.

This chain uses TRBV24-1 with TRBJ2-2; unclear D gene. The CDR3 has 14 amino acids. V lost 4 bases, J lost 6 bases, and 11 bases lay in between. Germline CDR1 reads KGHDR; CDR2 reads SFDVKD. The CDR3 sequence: CATSDPPRAGELFF. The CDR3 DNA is TGTGCCACCAGTGACCCCCCCCGGGCCGGGGAGCTGTTTTTT.

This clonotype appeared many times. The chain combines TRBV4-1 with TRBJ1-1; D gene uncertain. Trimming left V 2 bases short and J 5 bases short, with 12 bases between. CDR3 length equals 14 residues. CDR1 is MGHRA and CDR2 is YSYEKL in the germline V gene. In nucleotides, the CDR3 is TGCGCCAGCAGCCAATCAAGGCAGCAGACTGAAGCTTTCTTT. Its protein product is CASSQSRQQTEAFF.

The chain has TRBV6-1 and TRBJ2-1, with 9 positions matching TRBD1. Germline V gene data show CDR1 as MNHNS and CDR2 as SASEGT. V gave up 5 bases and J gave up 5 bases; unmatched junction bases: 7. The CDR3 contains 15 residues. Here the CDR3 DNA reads TGTGCCAGCAGTCGTGACAGGGGGGCCAACAATGAGCAGTTCTTC. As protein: CASSRDRGANNEQFF.

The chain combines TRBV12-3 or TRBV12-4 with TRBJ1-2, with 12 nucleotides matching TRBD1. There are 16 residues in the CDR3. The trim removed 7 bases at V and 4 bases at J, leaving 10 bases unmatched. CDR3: CASTPGGTGGIYGYTF. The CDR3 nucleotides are TGTGCCAGCACCCCGGGTGGGACAGGGGGCATCTATGGCTACACCTTC.

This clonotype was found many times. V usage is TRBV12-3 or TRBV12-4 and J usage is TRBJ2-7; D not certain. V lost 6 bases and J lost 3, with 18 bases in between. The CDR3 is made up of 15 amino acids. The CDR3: CASSHRKPPLYEQYF. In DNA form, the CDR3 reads TGTGCCAGCAGCCACCGGAAACCACCCCTCTACGAGCAGTACTTC.